This T cell receptor beta chain was identified in a study of blood T cell repertoires in COVID-19. For the study at large: The samples span acute and convalescent COVID-19 from the United States, Italy and Spain. The analysed material was cDNA or gDNA that came from T cells, B-cell-depleted T cells, or PBMCs.

This CDR3 comprises 16 residues. Germline trimming cut 4 bases from V and 6 bases from J; bases unmatched to any gene: 14. Per the germline V gene, CDR1 is LGHDT and CDR2 is YNNKEL (reference sequence). Original processing notes: Amplification of reference gene primers provided the estimated nucleated cell counts. Data came from immunoSEQ multiplex PCR; TCRdb stores just in-frame clones and leaves some out. V and J calls and clone size are those listed in that table; D and trimming were worked out from the DNA. The table shows approximately 90,000 clones, with around 85% occurring only once. This TCR came from a human donor in a cohort sampled during active COVID-19. The chain combines TRBV3-1 (or the pseudogene TRBV3-2) with TRBJ2-5, with 7 bases lining up with TRBD2. The specimen was peripheral blood. In DNA form, the CDR3 reads TGTGCCAGCAGCCCTTCGTTAGGGACTACCGACCAGACCCAGTACTTC. Translating gives CASSPSLGTTDQTQYF.